The 25 T cell receptor beta chains listed next were all sequenced from one sample in a study of OX40 agonist ivuxolimab in advanced cancers. Measured with immunoSEQ multiplex PCR; TCRdb has only the in-frame clones, and not every one. The table records approximately 23,000 clones, 80% to 90% of them present only once. This specimen consisted of CD4+ or CD8+ T cells sorted from blood, obtained in a trial of the OX40 agonist ivuxolimab. These receptors all come from an adult with an advanced solid tumor such as melanoma, head and neck, liver or kidney cancer.

The rearrangement uses TRBV11-2 and TRBJ1-5; no clear D gene. Between the trimmed V and J ends, which lost 3 bases and 1 base, there was a span of 10 bases. CDR1 and CDR2 (germline): SGHAT, FQNNGV. The CDR3 spans 15 residues. The CDR3 DNA is TGTGCCAGCAGCTTTAAGGCGGCGAGCAATCAGCCCCAGCATTTT. This translates into CASSFKAASNQPQHF.

The chain combines TRBV28 with TRBJ1-3; D uncertain. The CDR3 consists of 15 residues. Germline CDR1 is MDHEN and CDR2 is SYDVKM. V was pared by 3 bases and J by 0 bases, with 9 bases between. CDR3 DNA sequence: TGTGCCAGCAGTTTCCCACTGCACTCTGGAAACACCATATATTTT. Its translation is CASSFPLHSGNTIYF.

The DNA of the CDR3 is TGTGCCACCAGCAGAGACGGGGTTCACACTGAAGCTTTCTTT. It yields the protein CATSRDGVHTEAFF. The rearrangement joins TRBV15 to TRBJ1-1, with D unresolved. In germline, CDR1 is LNHNV, CDR2 YYDKDF (reference sequence). This CDR3 has 14 amino acids. Deletions cut 0 bases from V and 3 bases from J, with 8 bases between.

The V call is TRBV6-9, the J call TRBJ1-5; D uncertain. The CDR3 covers 16 residues. Germline CDR1 is MNHGY and CDR2 is SVAAGI. Trimming removed 5 bases at V and 4 bases at J, with 18 bases between. The CDR3 nucleotides read TGTGCCAGCAGTCATAAAGAGGGCCCCCCTAATCAGCCCCAGCATTTT. Its protein is CASSHKEGPPNQPQHF.

The CDR3 DNA reads TGTGCCAGCAGTTTTCTCGGGTCTGGAGATACGCAGTATTTT. Translating gives CASSFLGSGDTQYF. J is TRBJ2-3 and V is TRBV28, with D uncertain. CDR1 is MDHEN, CDR2 SYDVKM, per germline. The CDR3 is made up of 14 amino acids. V was shortened by 3 bases and J by 5 bases, with 12 bases between the two germline ends.

Concerning this clone: Other DNA sequences in this sample translate to the same CDR3. The gene calls are TRBV13 and TRBJ2-7; TRBD2 might be the D (6 bases). The germline V gene has CDR1 PRHDT and CDR2 FYEKMQ (reference sequence). The length of the CDR3 is 12 residues. The V gene lost 1 base and the J gene lost 12 bases, with 13 bases spanning the gap. CDR3: CASSLEGLAWYF. In DNA, the CDR3 is TGTGCCAGCAGCTTAGAGGGACTGGCGTGGTACTTC.

The chain joins TRBV7-8 to TRBJ1-5, with TRBD1 identical over 10 bases. Germline CDR1 is SGHVS and CDR2 is FQNEAQ. This CDR3 region has 16 residues. V shed 0 bases and J 5 bases; nucleotides not matched to a gene: 4. CDR3 sequence: CASSLALTGGYQPQHF. The DNA for the CDR3 is TGTGCCAGCAGCTTAGCCTTGACAGGGGGCTATCAGCCCCAGCATTTT.

V gene TRBV28 combines with J gene TRBJ2-7, with 13 bases identical to TRBD2. Germline CDR1 and CDR2: MDHEN and SYDVKM. The CDR3 has 15 residues. Trimming cost V 5 bases and J 2 bases; bases outside gene matches: 3. The CDR3 coding sequence is TGTGCCAGCAGTATCGGACTAGCGGGAGCCTACGAGCAGTACTTC. Translating gives CASSIGLAGAYEQYF.

The V call is TRBV6-5, the J call TRBJ2-1; TRBD2 matches 7 bases. The CDR3 covers 14 residues. Trimming took 10 bases from V and 8 from J; bases not matched to a gene: 14. The germline V gene has CDR1 MNHEY and CDR2 SVGAGI. The CDR3 region is CATLGPTSFYEQFF. DNA for the CDR3: TGTGCCACACTCGGACCGACTAGCTTCTATGAGCAGTTCTTC.

In DNA, the CDR3 is TGTGCCAGCAGCCAAGCGGGAGGGCCCTCGTACGAGCAGTACTTC. Protein: CASSQAGGPSYEQYF. The V gene is TRBV4-2, the J gene TRBJ2-7; 8 bases align to TRBD2. Trimming at V came to 1 base and at J to 4 bases, leaving 6 bases not matched to a gene. The CDR3 length is 15 residues. From germline, CDR1 is LGHNA and CDR2 YNFKEQ.

The chain recombines TRBV29-1 with TRBJ2-1, with D tentatively TRBD1 or TRBD2 (5 bases each). Trimming took off 0 bases at V and 6 bases at J, with 12 bases between the two ends. This CDR3 contains 14 residues. Germline loops: CDR1 SQVTM, CDR2 ANQGSEA. The CDR3 here is CSVEERGPLNEQFF. The CDR3 region has the DNA TGCAGCGTTGAAGAGAGGGGACCGCTCAATGAGCAGTTCTTC.

This chain connects TRBV21-1 to TRBJ1-2; the table gives TRBD1 as D, unverified against the DNA. TRBV21-1 is a pseudogene segment. CDR3 length: 15 residues. The CDR3 spells CASSKGGVGSYGYTF. CDR3 in DNA: TGTGCCAGCAGCAAAGGGGGCGTTGGCAGCTATGGCTACACCTTC.

CDR3 sequence (DNA): TGTGCCAGCAGGCAGGGGCTCCTCTATGGCTACACCTTC. Its translation: CASRQGLLYGYTF. The gene calls are TRBV27 and TRBJ1-2, with D possibly being TRBD1 (6 bases). Trimming cost V 6 bases and J 4 bases, with 12 bases left between them. The CDR3 loop spans 13 amino acids. CDR1 and CDR2 (germline): MNHEY, SMNVEV (reference sequence).

This chain links TRBV7-2 with TRBJ2-3; 8 bases match TRBD1. V shed 3 bases and J 4 bases; nucleotides not matched to a gene: 6. Per germline, CDR1 SGHTA and CDR2 FQGNSA. The CDR3 covers 15 residues. CDR3 nucleotide sequence: TGTGCCAGCAGCTTGCAGGGGGCCATTTCAGATACGCAGTATTTT. Translated, it gives CASSLQGAISDTQYF.

The rearrangement joins TRBV28 to TRBJ2-1; unclear D gene. Trimming stripped 3 bases from V and 3 bases from J, with 12 bases between. CDR1 is MDHEN, CDR2 SYDVKM, per germline. The CDR3 is made up of 15 amino acids. CDR3: CASSFLSSNYNEQFF. The CDR3 DNA sequence: TGTGCCAGCAGTTTTCTGTCCTCGAACTACAATGAGCAGTTCTTC. Full variable domain (outside the CDR3, taken from reference TRBV28 and TRBJ2-1): DVKVTQSSRYLVKRTGEKVFLECVQDMDHENMFWYRQDPGLGLRLIYFSYDVKMKEKGDIPEGYSVSREKKERFSLILESASTNQTSMYLCASSFLSSNYNEQFFGPGTRLTVL.

V and J are TRBV9 and TRBJ2-3, with D perhaps being TRBD1 or TRBD2 (6 bases each). The CDR3 loop spans 17 amino acids. V dropped 2 bases and J dropped 2 bases, with 18 bases sitting between them. Germline-derived CDR1 and CDR2 are SGDLS and YYNGEE. The CDR3, as DNA: TGTGCCAGCAGCGTTAATTATTGGCGGGACATCACAGATACGCAGTATTTT. It encodes CASSVNYWRDITDTQYF. Using reference TRBV9 and TRBJ2-3 for the parts outside the CDR3, the full variable domain is DSGVTQTPKHLITATGQRVTLRCSPRSGDLSVYWYQQSLDQGLQFLIQYYNGEERAKGNILERFSAQQFPDLHSELNLSSLELGDSALYFCASSVNYWRDITDTQYFGPGTRLTVL.

This clone was seen a few times. The rearrangement links TRBV9 to TRBJ2-3; D unclear. Germline-derived CDR1 and CDR2 are SGDLS and YYNGEE. This CDR3 contains 13 residues. Trimming left V 2 bases short and J 4 bases short, with 8 bases between. DNA of the CDR3: TGTGCCAGCAGCGTTGAAACGCCAGATACGCAGTATTTT. This codes for CASSVETPDTQYF. Full variable domain (missing parts from reference TRBV9 and TRBJ2-3): DSGVTQTPKHLITATGQRVTLRCSPRSGDLSVYWYQQSLDQGLQFLIQYYNGEERAKGNILERFSAQQFPDLHSELNLSSLELGDSALYFCASSVETPDTQYFGPGTRLTVL.

This clone showed up just a few times. In nucleotides, the CDR3 is TGTGCCAGCAGCTTAGGACAGCTTTTGGGCTACACCTTC. Its protein is CASSLGQLLGYTF. The chain recombines TRBV7-9 with TRBJ1-2; a possible D gene is TRBD1 (5 bases). The CDR3 is made up of 13 amino acids. Trimming pared 1 base from V and 8 bases from J, leaving 11 bases between. CDR1 SEHNR and CDR2 FQNEAQ come from the germline V gene (reference sequence).

The rearrangement links TRBV9 to TRBJ1-1; D uncertain. V lost 0 bases, J lost 3 bases, and 9 bases lay in between. The length of the CDR3 is 14 residues. Looked up from germline, CDR1 is SGDLS and CDR2 is YYNGEE. This chain's CDR3 is CASSVGYGDTEAFF. CDR3 sequence (DNA): TGTGCCAGCAGCGTAGGCTATGGAGACACTGAAGCTTTCTTT. Filled out from reference TRBV9 and TRBJ1-1, the complete variable domain reads DSGVTQTPKHLITATGQRVTLRCSPRSGDLSVYWYQQSLDQGLQFLIQYYNGEERAKGNILERFSAQQFPDLHSELNLSSLELGDSALYFCASSVGYGDTEAFFGQGTRLTVV.

The chain recombines TRBV15 with TRBJ1-5; D is unclear. The ends were cut back, 0 bases at V and 0 bases at J, with 12 bases in the middle. Per germline, CDR1 LNHNV and CDR2 YYDKDF (reference sequence). This CDR3 spans 17 amino acids. The CDR3 region is CATSRERAGYSNQPQHF. The CDR3 DNA follows: TGTGCCACCAGCAGAGAGCGCGCAGGCTATAGCAATCAGCCCCAGCATTTT.

The chain joins TRBV28 to TRBJ1-1; 9 bases match TRBD1. J was trimmed by 5 bases and V by 5 bases; bases with no gene match: 3. From germline, CDR1 is MDHEN and CDR2 SYDVKM. The CDR3 consists of 13 residues. CDR3 nucleotides: TGTGCCAGCAGTACAGGGACAGGGACTGAAGCTTTCTTT. It specifies CASSTGTGTEAFF.

This chain uses TRBV28 with TRBJ1-4, with D uncertain. The CDR3 loop spans 14 amino acids. The germline V gene encodes CDR1 MDHEN and CDR2 SYDVKM. V shed 5 bases and J shed 4 bases, with 11 bases lying between them. CDR3 coding DNA: TGTGCCAGCAGTCTGAGAGTTAGTAATGAAAAACTGTTTTTT. It specifies CASSLRVSNEKLFF.

The V and J genes are TRBV4-3 and TRBJ2-5, with 8 bases identical to TRBD2. In germline, CDR1 is LGHNA, CDR2 YSLEER. Germline trimming cut 0 bases from V and 4 bases from J; bases unmatched to any gene: 7. The CDR3 covers 16 residues. CDR3 residues: CASSQELRGARETQYF. The CDR3 nucleotides read TGCGCCAGCAGCCAAGAGTTGCGGGGGGCACGAGAGACCCAGTACTTC.

The chain couples TRBV6-1 to TRBJ1-1; D is ambiguous. There are 16 residues in the CDR3. Germline V CDR1 and CDR2: MNHNS, SASEGT. Trimming cost V 3 bases and J 1 base, with 15 bases left between them. The DNA of the CDR3 is TGTGCCAGCAGTGATGGCTCCGGAAGAAGGAACACTGAAGCTTTCTTT. It translates to CASSDGSGRRNTEAFF.

The chain uses TRBV4-1 and TRBJ1-6; D is unclear. CDR3 size: 15 residues. Germline lookup yields CDR1 MGHRA and CDR2 YSYEKL. Trimming cost V 4 bases and J 8 bases, with 15 bases left between them. The CDR3 bases are TGCGCCAGCAGCCCCCCCGACATTTTGGATTCACCCCTCCACTTT. This gives the protein CASSPPDILDSPLHF.